Sequencing of this TCR beta chain was carried out in a study of T cells after yellow fever vaccination. One entry per CDR3 protein results from TCRdb running MiXCR on the 5' RACE reads. The sample yields about 580,000 distinct CDR3 sequences, 17% seen once. As for this clonotype: The antigen is undetermined.

Germline trimming cut 1 base from V and 4 bases from J; bases unmatched to any gene: 16. This CDR3 contains 18 residues. Germline CDR1 is SGHTA and CDR2 is FQGNSA. Study conclusions and caveats: In post-booster samples, most primary-vaccination clones reappeared (roughly 96% CD4, 88% CD8).

The material sequenced was PBMCs, taken 5 days after the first yellow fever vaccination. The genes are TRBV7-2 and TRBJ2-7, with TRBD1 matching over 7 bases. This receptor was obtained from a man between 18 and 35 years old who received the YFV17D yellow fever vaccine. The CDR3 DNA reads TGTGCCAGCAGCTTAGGGCACCTCCTCGGGACAGTACTGTACGAGCAGTACTTC. Translation: CASSLGHLLGTVLYEQYF.